One sample yielded the 22 T cell receptor beta chains listed below, sequenced in a study of blood T cell repertoires in COVID-19. The method was immunoSEQ multiplex PCR; TCRdb's version includes in-frame clones alone and lacks a portion of them. Here the sample spans roughly 300,000 clones, more than 75% being singletons. The specimen sequenced was PBMCs or T cells enriched from blood (not recorded which). The receptors were gathered from a woman aged 40 to 50 with acute COVID-19.

The rearrangement joins TRBV6-1 to TRBJ2-5; 11 bases agree with TRBD1. V trimming: 1 base; J trimming: 5 bases; junction bases outside the gene matches: 3. Per germline, CDR1 MNHNS and CDR2 SASEGT. This CDR3 has 15 residues. The CDR3 region has the DNA TGTGCCAGCAGTGAAGGGACAGGGGGCCGGGAGACCCAGTACTTC. It yields the protein CASSEGTGGRETQYF.

The chain uses TRBV24-1 and TRBJ2-3, with 11 bases aligning to TRBD2. The germline V gene encodes CDR1 KGHDR and CDR2 SFDVKD. CDR3 length: 14 amino acids. The V segment lost 7 bases and the J segment 6 bases; nucleotides outside the gene matches: 5. CDR3 sequence: CATSGTSGPDTQYF. CDR3 coding DNA: TGTGCCACCAGCGGGACTAGCGGCCCGGATACGCAGTATTTT.

The V call is TRBV5-1, the J call TRBJ2-5, with 8 nucleotides matching TRBD2. Per the germline V gene, CDR1 is SGHRS and CDR2 is YFSETQ. V dropped 4 bases and J dropped 2; count of bases not matched to a gene: 4. The CDR3 is 14 amino acids. The CDR3 sequence is CASSPGGGQETQYF. CDR3 DNA: TGCGCCAGCAGCCCCGGGGGGGGACAAGAGACCCAGTACTTC.

The V and J genes are TRBV5-1 and TRBJ1-1; D is unclear. V was pared by 0 bases and J by 1 base, with 10 bases between. Germline V CDR1 and CDR2: SGHRS, YFSETQ. This CDR3 comprises 15 residues. CDR3 residues: CASSLGGYRNTEAFF. CDR3 nucleotides: TGCGCCAGCAGCTTGGGTGGGTACAGGAACACTGAAGCTTTCTTT.

The chain joins TRBV6-6 to TRBJ2-1, with D perhaps TRBD2 (6 bases). Germline V lookup: CDR1 MNHNY, CDR2 SVGAGI (reference sequence). Deletions cut 6 bases from V and 7 bases from J, with 22 bases between. This CDR3 has 16 residues. Here the CDR3 DNA reads TGTGCCAGCAGCCGTTTAAAGACTAGGGCAGAGAATGAGCAGTTCTTC. The encoded protein is CASSRLKTRAENEQFF.

This chain joins TRBV9 and TRBJ2-1, with 10 bases matching TRBD2. Germline values: CDR1 SGDLS, CDR2 YYNGEE. The CDR3 contains 16 residues. J lost 6 bases, V lost 3 bases, and 9 bases had no gene match. DNA for the CDR3: TGTGCCAGCAGCGGCGGGTCTAGCGGGAGTCGCAATGAGCAGTTCTTC. It encodes CASSGGSSGSRNEQFF.

This clone appeared a few times. The genes are TRBV19 and TRBJ2-7; 7 bases line up with TRBD1. This CDR3 has 13 residues. The ends lost 4 bases at V and 0 bases at J; junction bases unmatched: 0. Germline lookup yields CDR1 LNHDA and CDR2 SQIVND (reference sequence). The CDR3 reads CASSRDSSYEQYF. CDR3 sequence (DNA): TGTGCCAGTAGTAGGGACAGCTCCTACGAGCAGTACTTC.

V usage is TRBV7-9 and J usage is TRBJ2-3; D unclear. Per the germline V gene, CDR1 is SEHNR and CDR2 is FQNEAQ (reference sequence). The length of the CDR3 is 13 residues. V gave up 5 bases and J gave up 3 bases, with 9 bases separating them. This chain's CDR3 is CASSPSRTDTQYF. Written as DNA, the CDR3 is TGTGCCAGCAGCCCAAGCCGGACAGATACGCAGTATTTT.

This chain uses TRBV6-6 with TRBJ1-5; D may be TRBD1 (6 bases). V lost 0 bases, J lost 4 bases, and 13 bases lay in between. Germline values: CDR1 MNHNY, CDR2 SVGAGI (reference sequence). The CDR3 sequence is 16 residues long. This CDR3 reads CASSYSGTGINQPQHF. CDR3 DNA: TGTGCCAGCAGTTACTCGGGTACAGGGATTAATCAGCCCCAGCATTTT.

V is TRBV7-9 and J is TRBJ2-7, with 9 positions matching TRBD1. J lost 4 bases, V lost 5 bases, and 12 bases had no gene match. This CDR3 is 16 amino acids long. Germline V gene sequence: CDR1 SEHNR, CDR2 FQNEAQ (reference sequence). The CDR3 nucleotides read TGTGCCAGCAGCCAAGGCGGAGGACAGGGGAGGTACGAGCAGTACTTC. Its translation is CASSQGGGQGRYEQYF.

V usage is TRBV6-2 or TRBV6-3 and J usage is TRBJ2-7; a possible D gene is TRBD1 (5 bases). There are 14 residues in the CDR3. Trimming left V 2 bases short and J 2 bases short, with 10 bases between. Per the germline V gene, CDR1 is MNHEY and CDR2 is SVGEGT. The CDR3 coding sequence is TGTGCCAGCAGTTACCCAGGGCTCCCCTACGAGCAGTACTTC. This encodes CASSYPGLPYEQYF.

The CDR3 sequence is CASSPGGFNQPQHF. The CDR3 DNA sequence: TGTGCCAGCAGCCCAGGAGGGTTCAATCAGCCCCAGCATTTT. The chain links TRBV7-2 to TRBJ1-5; D is uncertain. Trimming left V 5 bases short and J 3 bases short, with 11 bases between. The CDR3 sequence is 14 residues long. Germline CDR1 reads SGHTA; CDR2 reads FQGNSA.

The chain couples TRBV7-9 to TRBJ2-3; tentative D call: TRBD2 (6 bases). CDR1 and CDR2 from the germline V gene are SEHNR and FQNEAQ (reference sequence). This CDR3 region has 14 residues. The V gene lost 5 bases and the J gene lost 4 bases, with 13 bases spanning the gap. The CDR3 DNA sequence: TGTGCCAGCAGCCGGGGCTCTAGCGCAGATACGCAGTATTTT. This encodes CASSRGSSADTQYF.

The chain couples TRBV28 to TRBJ2-3; TRBD2 aligns across 7 bases. This CDR3 has 15 amino acids. CDR1 is MDHEN, CDR2 SYDVKM, per germline. Trimming cost V 4 bases and J 2 bases; bases outside gene matches: 6. CDR3 loop: CASSSYGGTTDTQYF. CDR3 coding DNA: TGTGCCAGCAGTTCTTACGGGGGGACCACAGATACGCAGTATTTT.

The V gene is TRBV6-2 or TRBV6-3, the J gene TRBJ2-5, with D hard to call. This CDR3 spans 15 amino acids. The germline V and J ends were trimmed by 5 bases and 1 base, with 14 bases remaining between them. Germline V gene data show CDR1 as MNHEY and CDR2 as SVGEGT. The CDR3 reads CASSPLMSLQETQYF. Written as DNA, the CDR3 is TGTGCCAGCAGTCCGCTAATGAGCCTCCAAGAGACCCAGTACTTC.

This clone was detected a few times. The chain has TRBV2 and TRBJ2-5, with TRBD1 identical over 9 bases. CDR3 size: 15 residues. Germline CDR1 and CDR2: SNHLY and FYNNEI. With 8 bases clipped from V and 6 bases from J, the junction kept 13 bases outside the gene matches. The CDR3 DNA reads TGTGCCAGCTACCCTCCGGGACAGGGAGTCCAGACCCAGTACTTC. This encodes CASYPPGQGVQTQYF.

This chain connects TRBV2 to TRBJ2-1; D not certain. CDR1 and CDR2 (germline): SNHLY, FYNNEI. This CDR3 contains 14 residues. The ends were cut back, 1 base at V and 6 bases at J, with 10 bases in the middle. CDR3 DNA: TGTGCCAGCAGTGAAGAGCGACGTTCCAATGAGCAGTTCTTC. Its translation: CASSEERRSNEQFF.

The genes are TRBV18 and TRBJ2-2; 7 positions match TRBD1. This CDR3 region has 18 residues. V dropped 3 bases and J dropped 3; count of bases not matched to a gene: 13. Germline lookup yields CDR1 KGHSH and CDR2 LQKENI. This CDR3 is CASSPNTLTGIDTGELFF. CDR3 coding DNA: TGTGCCAGCTCACCTAACACCTTGACAGGGATCGACACCGGGGAGCTGTTTTTT.

V and J are TRBV2 and TRBJ2-7; 7 positions match TRBD1. Germline-derived CDR1 and CDR2 are SNHLY and FYNNEI. The V gene end was trimmed by 7 bases and the J gene end by 3 bases; junction bases not matched to a gene: 6. The CDR3 totals 13 residues. In nucleotides, the CDR3 is TGTGCCAGCACAGGGGGTTATTTCTACGAGCAGTACTTC. Residues: CASTGGYFYEQYF.

This clone was seen only once. It is unclear where the CDR3 begins or ends on the DNA, so no DNA is shown, and the CDR3 is as TCRdb lists it. This chain links TRBV2 with TRBJ1-2. The CDR3 is 12 residues long, ends included. Germline loops: CDR1 SNHLY, CDR2 FYNNEI. The CDR3 reads CASSTSTYGYTF.

V usage is TRBV6-2 or TRBV6-3 and J usage is TRBJ2-1, with 9 bases fitting TRBD2. V trimming: 5 bases; J trimming: 6 bases; junction bases outside the gene matches: 8. The CDR3 runs 15 residues. Germline CDR1 reads MNHEY; CDR2 reads SVGEGT. CDR3 sequence: CASSRSGRKPNEQFF. DNA for the CDR3: TGTGCCAGCAGTCGTAGCGGGAGAAAACCCAATGAGCAGTTCTTC.

The genes are TRBV18 and TRBJ2-4; 14 bases map to TRBD2. The V segment lost 1 base and the J segment 9 bases; nucleotides outside the gene matches: 5. Germline CDR1 and CDR2: KGHSH and LQKENI. This CDR3 has 16 residues. The CDR3 protein is CASSPLGLAGEGIQYF. In DNA, the CDR3 is TGTGCCAGCTCACCACTGGGACTAGCGGGGGAGGGCATTCAGTACTTC.